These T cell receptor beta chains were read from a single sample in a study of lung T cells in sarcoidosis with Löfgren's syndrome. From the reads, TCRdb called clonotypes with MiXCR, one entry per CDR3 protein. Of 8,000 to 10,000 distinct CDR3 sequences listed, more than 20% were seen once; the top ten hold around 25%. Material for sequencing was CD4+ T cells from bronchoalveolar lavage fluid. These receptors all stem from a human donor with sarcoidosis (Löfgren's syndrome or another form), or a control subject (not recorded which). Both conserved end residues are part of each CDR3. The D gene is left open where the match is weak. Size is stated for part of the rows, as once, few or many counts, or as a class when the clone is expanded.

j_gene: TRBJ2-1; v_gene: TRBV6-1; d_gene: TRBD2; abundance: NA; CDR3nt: TGTGCCGGCAGTGCTAGCGGGGGGGCCGGGAGTGAGCAGTTCTTC; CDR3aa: CAGSASGGAGSEQFF
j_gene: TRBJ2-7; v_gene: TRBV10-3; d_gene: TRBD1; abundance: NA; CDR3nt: TGTGCCATCAGTGCCCCGGGACAGGGGGCTACCTACGAGCAGTACTTC; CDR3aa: CAISAPGQGATYEQYF
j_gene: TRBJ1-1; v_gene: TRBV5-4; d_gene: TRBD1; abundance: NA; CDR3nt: TGTGCCAGCAGCTTTGGGACAGGGAACACTGAAGCTTTCTTT; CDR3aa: CASSFGTGNTEAFF
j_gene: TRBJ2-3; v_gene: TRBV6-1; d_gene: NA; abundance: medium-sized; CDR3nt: TGTGCCAGCAGACCCAATAAAGATACGCAGTATTTT; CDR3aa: CASRPNKDTQYF
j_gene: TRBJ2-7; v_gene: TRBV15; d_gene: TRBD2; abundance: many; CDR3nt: TGTGCCACCAGCAGAGACGCCTTGGCGGGGGGGCGGTACGAGCAGTACTTC; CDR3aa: CATSRDALAGGRYEQYF
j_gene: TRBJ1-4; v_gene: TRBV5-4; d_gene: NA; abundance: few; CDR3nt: TGTGCCAGCAGCCCAGGGATGGCTAATGAAAAACTGTTTTTT; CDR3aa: CASSPGMANEKLFF
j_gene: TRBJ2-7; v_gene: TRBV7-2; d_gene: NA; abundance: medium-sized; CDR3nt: TGTGCCAGCAGCGCGAGTTTTGGCGAGCAGTACTTC; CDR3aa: CASSASFGEQYF
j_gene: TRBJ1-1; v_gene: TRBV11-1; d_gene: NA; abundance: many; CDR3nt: TGTGCCAGCAGCGAAAGCAGGGTTGGCACTGAAGCTTTCTTT; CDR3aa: CASSESRVGTEAFF
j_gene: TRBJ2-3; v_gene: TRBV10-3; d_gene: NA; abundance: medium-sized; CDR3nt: TGTGCCATCCTGGGAGGCACAGATACGCAGTATTTT; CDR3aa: CAILGGTDTQYF
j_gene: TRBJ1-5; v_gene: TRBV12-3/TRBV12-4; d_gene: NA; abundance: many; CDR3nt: TGTGCCAGCAGTTTAGGAGGGGCAGAGGATCAGCCCCAGCATTTT; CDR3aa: CASSLGGAEDQPQHF
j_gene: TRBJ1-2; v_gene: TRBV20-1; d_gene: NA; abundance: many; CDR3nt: TGCAGTGCGGCCAGCAGGGGCCCCTATGGCTACACCTTC; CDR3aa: CSAASRGPYGYTF
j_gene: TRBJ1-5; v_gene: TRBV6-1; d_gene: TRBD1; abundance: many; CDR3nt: TGTGCCAGCAGCCCGACAGGGAGGGTTCAGCCCCAGCATTTT; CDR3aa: CASSPTGRVQPQHF